This T cell receptor (beta chain) was identified in a study of blood T cells in healthy people across ages. This CDR3 comprises 12 residues. The germline CDR1 and CDR2 sequences are MGHDK and SYGVNS. V was pared by 6 bases and J by 6 bases, with 10 bases between. Primed by a sample-barcoded 5' primer and a J-beta primer mix, a second PCR proceeded for roughly 7 to 11 cycles. Using its own MiXCR run on the 5' RACE reads, TCRdb lists one record per CDR3 protein. Here the sample spans around 800,000 distinct CDR3 sequences, 44% being singletons. This chain links TRBV25-1 with TRBJ2-3; D may match TRBD1 or TRBD2 (5 bases each). This TCR came from a man aged 55 to 70 in good health. The sample was blood. The CDR3 coding sequence is TGTGCCAGCAGGGGACCGGGCGATACGCAGTATTTT. It translates to CASRGPGDTQYF.